Listed below are T cell receptor beta chains from one sample, sequenced in a study of blood T cell repertoires in COVID-19. Sequencing used immunoSEQ multiplex PCR; TCRdb keeps in-frame clones, though not all of them. Of approximately 500,000 clones listed, 70% to 90% are singletons. Sequenced sample: PBMCs or T cells enriched from blood (not recorded which). Receptors were obtained from a woman in her thirties or forties who had recovered from COVID-19. CDR3s include the opening cysteine and the closing phenylalanine or tryptophan. Each record gives: clone size, V gene, J gene, D gene, CDR3 DNA, CDR3 protein. D genes are given only for firm matches. Where a row states a size, it is once, few, many or the class of an expanded clone; other rows omit it.

clone_size: .; v_call: TRBV10-3; j_call: TRBJ2-7; d_call: .; cdr3_nt: TGTGCCATCAGTGGACTATTCTACGAGCAGTACTTC; cdr3_aa: CAISGLFYEQYF
clone_size: .; v_call: TRBV18; j_call: TRBJ1-2; d_call: .; cdr3_nt: TGTGCCAGCTCACCCGCGGAAGTCTATGGCTACACCTTC; cdr3_aa: CASSPAEVYGYTF
clone_size: .; v_call: TRBV30; j_call: TRBJ1-1; d_call: .; cdr3_nt: TGTGCCTGTTTAAAACAGTGGTCTGAAGCTTTCTTT; cdr3_aa: CACLKQWSEAFF
clone_size: .; v_call: TRBV19; j_call: TRBJ2-7; d_call: TRBD1; cdr3_nt: TGTGCCAGTAGAGGGACAGGGGGCATCTACGAGCAGTACTTC; cdr3_aa: CASRGTGGIYEQYF
clone_size: .; v_call: TRBV9; j_call: TRBJ2-3; d_call: TRBD2; cdr3_nt: TGTGCCAGCGCCAGATTAGCGGGAGGGCCCTCAAGGGAGACAGATACGCAGTATTTT; cdr3_aa: CASARLAGGPSRETDTQYF
clone_size: once; v_call: TRBV2; j_call: TRBJ1-4; d_call: .; cdr3_nt: TGTGCCAGCAGTGAGGGAACGGGGGCAACTAATGAAAAACTGTTTTTT; cdr3_aa: CASSEGTGATNEKLFF
clone_size: few; v_call: TRBV14; j_call: TRBJ2-7; d_call: .; cdr3_nt: TGTGCCAGCAGCCAGATGACAGGATGGGACGAGCAGTACTTC; cdr3_aa: CASSQMTGWDEQYF
clone_size: .; v_call: TRBV19; j_call: TRBJ2-3; d_call: .; cdr3_nt: TGTGCCAGTAGTATGGCCCGGGACTTCGAGGATACGCAGTATTTT; cdr3_aa: CASSMARDFEDTQYF
clone_size: .; v_call: TRBV9; j_call: TRBJ1-3; d_call: .; cdr3_nt: TGTGCCAGCAGCGCGGGGGACTCTGGAAACACCATATATTTT; cdr3_aa: CASSAGDSGNTIYF
clone_size: .; v_call: TRBV21-1; j_call: TRBJ1-3; d_call: .; cdr3_nt: TGTGCCAGCAGCGACTACGGGTACTCTGGAAACACCATATATTTT; cdr3_aa: CASSDYGYSGNTIYF
clone_size: .; v_call: TRBV7-2; j_call: TRBJ2-1; d_call: TRBD2; cdr3_nt: TGTGCCAGTAATCCGCAGGGAGGGTCCTACAATGAGCAGTTCTTC; cdr3_aa: CASNPQGGSYNEQFF
clone_size: .; v_call: TRBV6-5; j_call: TRBJ1-1; d_call: .; cdr3_nt: TGTGCCAGCAGTTACTCGTACAAGAACACTGAAGCTTTCTTT; cdr3_aa: CASSYSYKNTEAFF
clone_size: .; v_call: TRBV6-5; j_call: TRBJ2-7; d_call: TRBD2; cdr3_nt: TGTGCCAGCAGCAGACAGCGGGGGTACGAGCAGTACTTC; cdr3_aa: CASSRQRGYEQYF
clone_size: .; v_call: TRBV2; j_call: TRBJ2-2; d_call: .; cdr3_nt: TGTGCCAGCAGTCCCCAGGGTTTCGGGGAGCTGTTTTTT; cdr3_aa: CASSPQGFGELFF
clone_size: few; v_call: TRBV9; j_call: TRBJ1-3; d_call: .; cdr3_nt: TGTGCCAGCAGCGTACAGTCAGGGGCCGGAAACACCATATATTTT; cdr3_aa: CASSVQSGAGNTIYF
clone_size: .; v_call: TRBV6-5; j_call: TRBJ2-2; d_call: TRBD2; cdr3_nt: TGTGCCAGCAGTTACGGACTAGCGAACACCGGGGAGCTGTTTTTT; cdr3_aa: CASSYGLANTGELFF
clone_size: .; v_call: TRBV7-9; j_call: TRBJ1-2; d_call: TRBD1; cdr3_nt: TGTGCCAGCAGCTTAGCACAGGGGGTTGGCTACACCTTC; cdr3_aa: CASSLAQGVGYTF
clone_size: .; v_call: TRBV27; j_call: TRBJ1-2; d_call: .; cdr3_nt: TGTGCCAGCAGGCCGAACAGGGTTCAGGGCTACACCTTC; cdr3_aa: CASRPNRVQGYTF
clone_size: once; v_call: TRBV10-1; j_call: TRBJ2-3; d_call: TRBD2; cdr3_nt: TGCGCCAGCAGTGGGGGGGGGACTAGCGGGAGCTATCGACAAAGAGATACGCAGTATTTT; cdr3_aa: CASSGGGTSGSYRQRDTQYF
clone_size: .; v_call: TRBV3-1/TRBV3-2; j_call: TRBJ1-1; d_call: TRBD1; cdr3_nt: TGTGCCAGCAGCATCGGACAGGTGAACACTGAAGCTTTCTTT; cdr3_aa: CASSIGQVNTEAFF
clone_size: .; v_call: TRBV6-5; j_call: TRBJ2-5; d_call: TRBD2; cdr3_nt: TGTGCCAGCAGTTACTCTCTCGGGACTAAAGAGACCCAGTACTTC; cdr3_aa: CASSYSLGTKETQYF
clone_size: .; v_call: TRBV27; j_call: TRBJ2-5; d_call: TRBD2; cdr3_nt: TGTGCCAGCAGCTGGACTAGCAGCCTGGAGACCCAGTACTTC; cdr3_aa: CASSWTSSLETQYF
clone_size: .; v_call: TRBV2; j_call: TRBJ1-2; d_call: TRBD1; cdr3_nt: TGTGCCAGCAGTGAAATTGAGGGACAGCCCTATGGCTACACCTTC; cdr3_aa: CASSEIEGQPYGYTF
clone_size: .; v_call: TRBV12-5; j_call: TRBJ1-3; d_call: .; cdr3_nt: TGTGCTAGTGGTTTGGTAGTAACCTCTCAGTCTGGAAACACCATATATTTT; cdr3_aa: CASGLVVTSQSGNTIYF
clone_size: .; v_call: TRBV6-2/TRBV6-3; j_call: TRBJ1-2; d_call: TRBD1; cdr3_nt: TGTGCCAGCAGTTCCACTCCCCGGACAGGCTATGGCTACACCTTC; cdr3_aa: CASSSTPRTGYGYTF
clone_size: .; v_call: TRBV29-1; j_call: TRBJ1-1; d_call: .; cdr3_nt: TGCAGCGTTGGGGTGTCGGGCACTGAAGCTTTCTTT; cdr3_aa: CSVGVSGTEAFF
clone_size: .; v_call: TRBV5-6; j_call: TRBJ2-3; d_call: TRBD2; cdr3_nt: TGTGCCAGCAGCTCTGGACTAGCGGGAGGTCCCGGAGATACGCAGTATTTT; cdr3_aa: CASSSGLAGGPGDTQYF
clone_size: .; v_call: TRBV5-5; j_call: TRBJ1-2; d_call: .; cdr3_nt: TGTGCCAGCAGCTTGGCCGTGAACTTCCTGAACTATGGCTACACCTTC; cdr3_aa: CASSLAVNFLNYGYTF
clone_size: .; v_call: TRBV11-2; j_call: TRBJ1-1; d_call: TRBD1; cdr3_nt: TGTGCCAGCAGCTTAGCAGGGGGCACTGAAGCTTTCTTT; cdr3_aa: CASSLAGGTEAFF
clone_size: .; v_call: TRBV4-2; j_call: TRBJ1-5; d_call: .; cdr3_nt: TGTGCCAGCAGCCAAGACCCAAAAGCAGGTCAGCCCCAGCATTTT; cdr3_aa: CASSQDPKAGQPQHF
clone_size: .; v_call: TRBV5-1; j_call: TRBJ2-4; d_call: .; cdr3_nt: TGCGCCAGCAGCTTGGCAGGGTTGGACATTCAGTACTTC; cdr3_aa: CASSLAGLDIQYF
clone_size: .; v_call: TRBV6-4; j_call: TRBJ1-1; d_call: .; cdr3_nt: TGTGCCAGCAGTGCCTCGGGCCTTTCTGAAGCTTTCTTT; cdr3_aa: CASSASGLSEAFF
clone_size: .; v_call: TRBV2; j_call: TRBJ1-4; d_call: TRBD1; cdr3_nt: TGTGCCAGCAGTGAATCCGGGACAGGGGCCGGCTCAACTAATGAAAAACTGTTTTTT; cdr3_aa: CASSESGTGAGSTNEKLFF
clone_size: once; v_call: TRBV27; j_call: TRBJ1-2; d_call: .; cdr3_nt: TGTGCCAGCAGTTGGTCAGGGAACTATGGCTACACCTTC; cdr3_aa: CASSWSGNYGYTF
clone_size: few; v_call: TRBV5-1; j_call: TRBJ2-6; d_call: .; cdr3_nt: TGCGCCAGCTCCTCGGACGGGAGCACCTCTGGGGCCAACGTCCTGACTTTC; cdr3_aa: CASSSDGSTSGANVLTF
clone_size: few; v_call: TRBV7-2; j_call: TRBJ2-2; d_call: .; cdr3_nt: TGTGCCAGCAGCGTCACAGGGCCGACTCTAGGGGAGCTGTTTTTT; cdr3_aa: CASSVTGPTLGELFF
clone_size: .; v_call: TRBV6-2/TRBV6-3; j_call: TRBJ2-5; d_call: TRBD2; cdr3_nt: TGTGCCAGCAGTTACTGGGGGGGGGAGACCCAGTACTTC; cdr3_aa: CASSYWGGETQYF
clone_size: .; v_call: TRBV7-8; j_call: TRBJ2-1; d_call: TRBD1; cdr3_nt: TGTGCCAGCAGCCCCAGCTTAGTGCAGGGGGCTTACAATGAGCAGTTCTTC; cdr3_aa: CASSPSLVQGAYNEQFF
clone_size: .; v_call: TRBV7-2; j_call: TRBJ2-1; d_call: TRBD2; cdr3_nt: TGTGCCAGCAGCTCCGGACTAGTCCCCTACAATGAGCAGTTCTTC; cdr3_aa: CASSSGLVPYNEQFF
clone_size: .; v_call: TRBV6-5; j_call: TRBJ2-1; d_call: TRBD2; cdr3_nt: TGTGCCAGCAGAGCGGGGACTAGCGGGAGCGGTGAGCAGTTCTTC; cdr3_aa: CASRAGTSGSGEQFF
clone_size: .; v_call: TRBV12-5; j_call: TRBJ2-5; d_call: TRBD2; cdr3_nt: TGTGCTAGTGGTTTGTTCCTAGCGGCGTACCAAGAGACCCAGTACTTC; cdr3_aa: CASGLFLAAYQETQYF
clone_size: .; v_call: TRBV13; j_call: TRBJ2-2; d_call: TRBD1; cdr3_nt: TGTGCCAGCAGCCATCCGGAAGGGGGCATACGGGCCGGGGAGCTGTTTTTT; cdr3_aa: CASSHPEGGIRAGELFF
clone_size: .; v_call: TRBV18; j_call: TRBJ1-1; d_call: TRBD1; cdr3_nt: TGTGCCAGCTCACCAGCTACTGGACAGGGGGTGCCTTTCTTT; cdr3_aa: CASSPATGQGVPFF
clone_size: .; v_call: TRBV3-1/TRBV3-2; j_call: TRBJ1-2; d_call: .; cdr3_nt: TGTGCCAGCAGCCATGCAGAGGGCTATGGCTACACCTTC; cdr3_aa: CASSHAEGYGYTF
clone_size: .; v_call: TRBV7-2; j_call: TRBJ1-1; d_call: TRBD1; cdr3_nt: TGTGCCAGCAGCTCCGGGACAGGGGGCCCCATTATCAAGAACACTGAAGCTTTCTTT; cdr3_aa: CASSSGTGGPIIKNTEAFF
clone_size: .; v_call: TRBV7-9; j_call: TRBJ1-1; d_call: TRBD1; cdr3_nt: TGTGCCAGCAGCCCCGGACAGGCTGATATGAACACTGAAGCTTTCTTT; cdr3_aa: CASSPGQADMNTEAFF
clone_size: .; v_call: TRBV6-5; j_call: TRBJ1-4; d_call: TRBD1; cdr3_nt: TGTGCCAGCAGCCCACAGACAGGGCGGGATGAAAAACTGTTTTTT; cdr3_aa: CASSPQTGRDEKLFF
clone_size: .; v_call: TRBV2; j_call: TRBJ2-1; d_call: .; cdr3_nt: TGTGCCAGCAGTGAAGCGCTTCAGGGGCGGCGCTTCTCCCATGAGCAGTTCTTC; cdr3_aa: CASSEALQGRRFSHEQFF
clone_size: once; v_call: TRBV7-8; j_call: TRBJ2-7; d_call: TRBD1; cdr3_nt: TGTGCCAGCAGCTCACCCCGGGACAGGGTTACCTACGAGCAGTACTTC; cdr3_aa: CASSSPRDRVTYEQYF
clone_size: .; v_call: TRBV6-5; j_call: TRBJ1-5; d_call: .; cdr3_nt: TGTGCCAGCCGACAGGACTCAAGCAATCAGCCCCAGCATTTT; cdr3_aa: CASRQDSSNQPQHF
clone_size: .; v_call: TRBV29-1; j_call: TRBJ1-2; d_call: .; cdr3_nt: TGCAGCGGGGTGGGCGGGTTGTACTATGGCTACACCTTC; cdr3_aa: CSGVGGLYYGYTF
clone_size: .; v_call: TRBV5-6; j_call: TRBJ1-2; d_call: .; cdr3_nt: TGTGCCAGCAGCTTGGGCAGGGAAGCCTATGGCTACACCTTC; cdr3_aa: CASSLGREAYGYTF
clone_size: .; v_call: TRBV25-1; j_call: TRBJ1-5; d_call: .; cdr3_nt: TGTGCCAGCAGCTCCTGGGGGGATCAGCCCCAGCATTTT; cdr3_aa: CASSSWGDQPQHF
clone_size: once; v_call: TRBV11-2; j_call: TRBJ1-2; d_call: .; cdr3_nt: TGTGCCAGCAGCTTCCTCGTGGGCGACTATGGCTACACCTTC; cdr3_aa: CASSFLVGDYGYTF
clone_size: few; v_call: TRBV20-1; j_call: TRBJ1-1; d_call: .; cdr3_nt: TGCAGCCAATCGGCCATCAGGGGAGCTTTCTTT; cdr3_aa: CSQSAIRGAFF
clone_size: .; v_call: TRBV4-1; j_call: TRBJ2-1; d_call: .; cdr3_nt: TGCGCCAGCAGCCAAGCCGCAACGGTCTACAATGAGCAGTTCTTC; cdr3_aa: CASSQAATVYNEQFF
clone_size: few; v_call: TRBV18; j_call: TRBJ2-1; d_call: .; cdr3_nt: TGTGCCAGCTCACCACGTAGTAATGAGCAGTTCTTC; cdr3_aa: CASSPRSNEQFF
clone_size: few; v_call: TRBV5-1; j_call: TRBJ2-2; d_call: .; cdr3_nt: TGCGCCAGCAGCTGGATTGGAACTTCGGGCGGGGAGCTGTTTTTT; cdr3_aa: CASSWIGTSGGELFF
clone_size: .; v_call: TRBV19; j_call: TRBJ2-3; d_call: .; cdr3_nt: TGTGCCAGTAGCGGGAGTGGTGGGACAGATACGCAGTATTTT; cdr3_aa: CASSGSGGTDTQYF